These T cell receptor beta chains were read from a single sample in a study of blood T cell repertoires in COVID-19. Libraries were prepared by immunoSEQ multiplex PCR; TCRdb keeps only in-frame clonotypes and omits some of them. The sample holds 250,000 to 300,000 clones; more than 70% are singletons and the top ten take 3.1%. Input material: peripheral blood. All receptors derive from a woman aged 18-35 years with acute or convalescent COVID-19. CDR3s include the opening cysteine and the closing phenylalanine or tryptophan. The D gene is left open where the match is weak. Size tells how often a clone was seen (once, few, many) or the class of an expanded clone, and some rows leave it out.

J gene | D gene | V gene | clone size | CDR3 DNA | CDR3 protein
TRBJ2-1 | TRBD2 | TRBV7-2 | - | TGTGCCAGCAGCCGAACTAGCGGCAATGAGCAGTTCTTC | CASSRTSGNEQFF
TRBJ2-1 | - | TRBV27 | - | TGTGCCAGCAGTTTAGCTGCGCAGGCCTTCTACAATGAGCAGTTCTTC | CASSLAAQAFYNEQFF
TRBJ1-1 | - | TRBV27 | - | TGTGCCAGCAGTTCAAGGAGCTACGAGCCGAGCACTGAAGCTTTCTTT | CASSSRSYEPSTEAFF
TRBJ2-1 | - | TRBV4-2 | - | TGTGCCAGCAGCCCCCAGGATCTCGGCTCCTACAATGAGCAGTTCTTC | CASSPQDLGSYNEQFF
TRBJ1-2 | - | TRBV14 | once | TGTGCCAGCAGCCAACTTACAGCAAACTATGGCTACACCTTC | CASSQLTANYGYTF
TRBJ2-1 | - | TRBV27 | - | TGTGCCAGCAGTTTATCGTTGAGGGAGATGGACAATGAGCAGTTCTTC | CASSLSLREMDNEQFF
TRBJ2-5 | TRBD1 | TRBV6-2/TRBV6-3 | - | TGTGCCAGCAGTTACTCGGACAGGAAAGAGACCCAGTACTTC | CASSYSDRKETQYF
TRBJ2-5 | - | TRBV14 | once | TGTGCCAGCAGCCAAGGAAGCCCCTCCCGGACAGCGACCCAGTACTTC | CASSQGSPSRTATQYF
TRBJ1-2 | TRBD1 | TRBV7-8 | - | TGTGCCAGCAGCTTAGGGACAGGGACCTCGTCTAACTATGGCTACACCTTC | CASSLGTGTSSNYGYTF
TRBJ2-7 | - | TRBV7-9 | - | TGTGCCAGCAGCTTAGCGGGACACGGCTACGAGCAGTACTTC | CASSLAGHGYEQYF
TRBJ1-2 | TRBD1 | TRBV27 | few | TGTGCCAGCAGTTTAGACAGGGAATATCACTATGGCTACACCTTC | CASSLDREYHYGYTF
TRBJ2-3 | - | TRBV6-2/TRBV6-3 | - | TGTGCCAGCAGTTACTGGTCTAGCAGCTTTGATACGCAGTATTTT | CASSYWSSSFDTQYF
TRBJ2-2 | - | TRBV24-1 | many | TGTGCCACCAGTGATTTGGTGGCTCGGGGCACCGGGGAGCTGTTTTTT | CATSDLVARGTGELFF
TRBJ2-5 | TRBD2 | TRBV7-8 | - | TGTGCCAGCAGCTTACGGGAGGGCCTCGGGGAGACCCAGTACTTC | CASSLREGLGETQYF
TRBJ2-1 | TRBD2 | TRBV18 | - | TGTGCCAGCTCACCACCGTCTAGCGGGAAGTACAATGAGCAGTTCTTC | CASSPPSSGKYNEQFF
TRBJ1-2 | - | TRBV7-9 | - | TGTGCCAGCAGCTTAATGGCAGGGGTAGATGGCTACACCTTC | CASSLMAGVDGYTF
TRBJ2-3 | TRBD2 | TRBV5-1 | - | TGCGCCAGCAGCCAGGGACTAGCGGGAACTAGCACAGATACGCAGTATTTT | CASSQGLAGTSTDTQYF
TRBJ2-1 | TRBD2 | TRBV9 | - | TGTGCCAGCAGCCCACCCGGGCTAGCGGGAGACAATGAGCAGTTCTTC | CASSPPGLAGDNEQFF
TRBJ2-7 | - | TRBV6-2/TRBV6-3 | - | TGTGCCAGCAGTTACTCGGGACTCTACGAGCAGTACTTC | CASSYSGLYEQYF
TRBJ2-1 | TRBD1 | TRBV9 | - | TGTGCCAGCAGCGTAGCAGGGACAGGGATTTATGAGCAGTTCTTC | CASSVAGTGIYEQFF
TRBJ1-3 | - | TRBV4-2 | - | TGTGCCAGCAGCCAATTCCAGGGAGGAAACACCATATATTTT | CASSQFQGGNTIYF
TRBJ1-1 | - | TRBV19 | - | TGTGCCAGTAGTATAGTTTCGGGGGGGACCACTGAAGCTTTCTTT | CASSIVSGGTTEAFF
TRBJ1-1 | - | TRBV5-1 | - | TGCGCCAGCAGCCCAGAGACAGGATTATCTGAAGCTTTCTTT | CASSPETGLSEAFF
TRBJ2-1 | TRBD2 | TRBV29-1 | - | TGCAGCGTTGAGGGTCTAGCGGACACGAGAAACTACAATGAGCAGTTCTTC | CSVEGLADTRNYNEQFF
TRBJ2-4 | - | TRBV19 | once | TGTGCCAGTAGCCTTGGAGGAACAACAGACAAAAACATTCAGTACTTC | CASSLGGTTDKNIQYF
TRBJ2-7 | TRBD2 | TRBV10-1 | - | TGCGCCAGCAGTGAGGGGGGACTAGTCGGAGGCTACGAGCAGTACTTC | CASSEGGLVGGYEQYF